This TCR beta chain was captured in a study of T cells after yellow fever vaccination. TCRdb reprocessed the 5' RACE reads with MiXCR, giving one entry per CDR3 protein. Here the sample spans under 300,000 distinct CDR3 sequences, around 7% being singletons. V lost 5 bases and J 6 bases, leaving 14 bases between the germline ends. The length of the CDR3 is 13 residues. Germline CDR1 and CDR2: SGHTA and FQGNSA. There are a few counts of this clonotype. The receptor's source is a man under 40 who received the YFV17D yellow fever vaccine. The input for sequencing was CD4+ T cells sorted from PBMCs, taken 15 days after the yellow fever booster vaccination. This chain connects TRBV7-2 to TRBJ2-7, with D perhaps matching TRBD2 (5 bases). CDR3 sequence: CASSTPSSSEQYF. In nucleotides, the CDR3 is TGTGCCAGCAGCACCCCTAGCTCAAGCGAGCAGTACTTC.